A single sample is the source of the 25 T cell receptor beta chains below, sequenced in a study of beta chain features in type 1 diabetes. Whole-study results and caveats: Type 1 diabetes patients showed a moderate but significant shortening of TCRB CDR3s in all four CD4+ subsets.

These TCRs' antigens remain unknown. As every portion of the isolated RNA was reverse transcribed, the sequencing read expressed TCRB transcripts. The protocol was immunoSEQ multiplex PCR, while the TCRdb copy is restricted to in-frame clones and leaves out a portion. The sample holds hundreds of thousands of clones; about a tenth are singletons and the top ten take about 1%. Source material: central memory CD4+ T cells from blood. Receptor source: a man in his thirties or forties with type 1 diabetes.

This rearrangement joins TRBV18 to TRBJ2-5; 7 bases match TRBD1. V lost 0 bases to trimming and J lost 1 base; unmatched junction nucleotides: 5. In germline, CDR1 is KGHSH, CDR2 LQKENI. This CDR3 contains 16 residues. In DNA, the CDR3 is TGTGCCAGCTCACCACCGCGACAGGGTCCCCAAGAGACCCAGTACTTC. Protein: CASSPPRQGPQETQYF.

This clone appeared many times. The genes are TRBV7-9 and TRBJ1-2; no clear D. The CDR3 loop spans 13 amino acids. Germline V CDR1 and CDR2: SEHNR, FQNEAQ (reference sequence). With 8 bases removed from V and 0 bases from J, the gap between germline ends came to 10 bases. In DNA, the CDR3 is TGTGCCAGCGACCGACCCTCTAACTATGGCTACACCTTC. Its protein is CASDRPSNYGYTF.

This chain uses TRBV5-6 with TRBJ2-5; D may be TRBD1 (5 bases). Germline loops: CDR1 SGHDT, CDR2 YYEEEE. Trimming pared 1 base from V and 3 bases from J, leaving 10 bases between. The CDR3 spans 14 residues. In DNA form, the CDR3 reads TGTGCCAGCAGCTTGCCTGGGGCCGAAGAGACCCAGTACTTC. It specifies CASSLPGAEETQYF.

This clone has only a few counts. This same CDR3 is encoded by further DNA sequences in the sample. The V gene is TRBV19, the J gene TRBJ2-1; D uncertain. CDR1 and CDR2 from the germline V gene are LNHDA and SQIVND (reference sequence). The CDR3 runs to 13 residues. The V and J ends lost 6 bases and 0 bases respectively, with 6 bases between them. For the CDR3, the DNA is TGTGCCAGTAGCGGAAACTCCTACAATGAGCAGTTCTTC. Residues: CASSGNSYNEQFF.

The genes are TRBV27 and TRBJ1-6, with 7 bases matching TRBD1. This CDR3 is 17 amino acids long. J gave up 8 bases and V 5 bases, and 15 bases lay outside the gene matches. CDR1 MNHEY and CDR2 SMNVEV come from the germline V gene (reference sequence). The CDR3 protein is CASSPRLTGTVDSPLHF. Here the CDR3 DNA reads TGTGCCAGCAGTCCGCGCCTTACCGGGACAGTCGATTCACCCCTCCACTTT.

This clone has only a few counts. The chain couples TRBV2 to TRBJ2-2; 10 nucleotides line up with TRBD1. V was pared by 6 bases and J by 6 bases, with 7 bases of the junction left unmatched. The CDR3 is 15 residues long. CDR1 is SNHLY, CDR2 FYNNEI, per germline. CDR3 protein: CASRFGTGAPGELFF. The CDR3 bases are TGTGCCAGCAGGTTCGGGACAGGGGCCCCCGGGGAGCTGTTTTTT.

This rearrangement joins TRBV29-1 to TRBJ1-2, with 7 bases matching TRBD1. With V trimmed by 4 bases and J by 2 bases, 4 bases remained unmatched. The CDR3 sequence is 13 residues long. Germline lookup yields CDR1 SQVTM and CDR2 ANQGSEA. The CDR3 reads CSVGTGQNYGYTF. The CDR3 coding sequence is TGCAGCGTTGGGACGGGACAGAACTATGGCTACACCTTC.

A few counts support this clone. The CDR3 DNA reads TGCGCCAGCAGCTTGGGACAGGAACACTATGGCTACACCTTC. Protein: CASSLGQEHYGYTF. The genes are TRBV5-1 and TRBJ1-2; perhaps TRBD1 as D (6 bases). V lost 0 bases and J 3 bases, leaving 9 bases between the germline ends. From germline, CDR1 is SGHRS and CDR2 YFSETQ. The CDR3 sequence is 14 residues long.

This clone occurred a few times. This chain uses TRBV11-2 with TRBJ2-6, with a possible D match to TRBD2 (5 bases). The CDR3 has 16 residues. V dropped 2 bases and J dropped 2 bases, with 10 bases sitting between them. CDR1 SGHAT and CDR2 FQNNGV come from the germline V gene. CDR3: CASSLSEGTGANVLTF. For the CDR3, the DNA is TGTGCCAGCAGCTTATCTGAGGGAACTGGGGCCAACGTCCTGACTTTC.

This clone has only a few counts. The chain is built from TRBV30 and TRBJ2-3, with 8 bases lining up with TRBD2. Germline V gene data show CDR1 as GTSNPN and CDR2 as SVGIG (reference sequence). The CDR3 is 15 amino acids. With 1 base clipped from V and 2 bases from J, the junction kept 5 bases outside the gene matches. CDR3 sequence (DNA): TGTGCCTGGAGTGGAGGCGGGGGGCCCACAGATACGCAGTATTTT. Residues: CAWSGGGGPTDTQYF.

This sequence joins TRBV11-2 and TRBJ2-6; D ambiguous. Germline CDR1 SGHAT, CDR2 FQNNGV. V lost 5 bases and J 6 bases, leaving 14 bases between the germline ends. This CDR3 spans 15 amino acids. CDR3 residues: CASSVEPVVANVLTF. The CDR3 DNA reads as TGTGCCAGCAGCGTCGAACCGGTGGTGGCCAACGTCCTGACTTTC.

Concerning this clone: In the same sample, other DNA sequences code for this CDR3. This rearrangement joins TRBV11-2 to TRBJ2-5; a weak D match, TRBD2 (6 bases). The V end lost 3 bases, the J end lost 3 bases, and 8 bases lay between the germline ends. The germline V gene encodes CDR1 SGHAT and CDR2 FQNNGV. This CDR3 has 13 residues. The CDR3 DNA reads TGTGCCAGCAGCTTCTCGGGGGAAGAGACCCAGTACTTC. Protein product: CASSFSGEETQYF. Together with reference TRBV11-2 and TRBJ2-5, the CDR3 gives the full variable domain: EAGVAQSPRYKIIEKRQSVAFWCNPISGHATLYWYQQILGQGPKLLIQFQNNGVVDDSQLPKDRFSAERLKGVDSTLKIQPAKLEDSAVYLCASSFSGEETQYFGPGTRLLVL.

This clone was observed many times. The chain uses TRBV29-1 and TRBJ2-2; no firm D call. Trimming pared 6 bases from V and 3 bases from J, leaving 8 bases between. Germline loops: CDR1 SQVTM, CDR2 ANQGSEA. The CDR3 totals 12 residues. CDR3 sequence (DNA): TGCAGCGTCGACTCTTACACCGGGGAGCTGTTTTTT. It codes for CSVDSYTGELFF.

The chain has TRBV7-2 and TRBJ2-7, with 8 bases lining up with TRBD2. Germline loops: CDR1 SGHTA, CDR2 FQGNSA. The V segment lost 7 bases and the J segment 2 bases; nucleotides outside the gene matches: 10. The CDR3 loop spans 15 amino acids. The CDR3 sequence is CASTPGGGRTYEQYF. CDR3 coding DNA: TGTGCCAGCACCCCCGGCGGGGGGCGAACCTACGAGCAGTACTTC.

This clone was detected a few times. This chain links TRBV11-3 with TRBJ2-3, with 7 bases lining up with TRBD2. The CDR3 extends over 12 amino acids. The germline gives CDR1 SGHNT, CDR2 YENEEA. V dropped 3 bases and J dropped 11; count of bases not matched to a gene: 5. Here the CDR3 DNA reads TGTGCCAGCAGCTTGGGCGGGGGAGAGCAGTATTTT. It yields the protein CASSLGGGEQYF.

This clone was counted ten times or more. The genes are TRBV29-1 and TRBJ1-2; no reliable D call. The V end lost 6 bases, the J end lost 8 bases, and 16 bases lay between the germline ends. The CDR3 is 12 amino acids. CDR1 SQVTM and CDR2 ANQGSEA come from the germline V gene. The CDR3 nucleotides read TGCAGCGTCTCCGTTCTGGGAATCGGCTACACCTTC. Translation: CSVSVLGIGYTF.

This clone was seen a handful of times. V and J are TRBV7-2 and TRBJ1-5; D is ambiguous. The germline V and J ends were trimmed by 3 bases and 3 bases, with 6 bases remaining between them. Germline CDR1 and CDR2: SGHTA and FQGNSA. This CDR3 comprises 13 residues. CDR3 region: CASSFLHNQPQHF. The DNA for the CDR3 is TGTGCCAGCAGCTTCCTGCACAATCAGCCCCAGCATTTT.

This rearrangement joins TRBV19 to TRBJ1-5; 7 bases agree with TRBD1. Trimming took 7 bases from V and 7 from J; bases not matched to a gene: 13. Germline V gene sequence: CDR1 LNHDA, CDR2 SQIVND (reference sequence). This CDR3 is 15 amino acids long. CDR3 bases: TGTGCCAGTACTACTGGACAGGTCTTTCGGCAGCCCCAGCATTTT. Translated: CASTTGQVFRQPQHF.

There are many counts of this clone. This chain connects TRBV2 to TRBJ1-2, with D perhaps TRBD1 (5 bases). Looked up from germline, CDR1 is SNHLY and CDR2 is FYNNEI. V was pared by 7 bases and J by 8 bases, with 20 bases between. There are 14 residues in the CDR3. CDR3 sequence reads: CASIPQAGALGYTF. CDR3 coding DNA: TGTGCCAGCATCCCACAGGCGGGAGCGCTAGGCTACACCTTC.

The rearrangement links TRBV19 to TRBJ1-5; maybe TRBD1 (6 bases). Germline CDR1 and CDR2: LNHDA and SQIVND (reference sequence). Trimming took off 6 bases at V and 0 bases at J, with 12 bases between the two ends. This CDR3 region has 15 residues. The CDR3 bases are TGTGCCAGTAGCCCGGGACAAATTAGCAATCAGCCCCAGCATTTT. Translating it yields CASSPGQISNQPQHF.

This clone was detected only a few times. The DNA for the CDR3 is TGCGCCAGCAGCCAAGATCTTGGGGCCGGGACAGGATTCTCACCCCTCCACTTT. Its translation is CASSQDLGAGTGFSPLHF. V and J are TRBV4-3 and TRBJ1-6; 8 positions agree with TRBD1. Trimming removed 0 bases from V and 10 bases from J; junction bases left unmatched: 14. Germline-derived CDR1 and CDR2 are LGHNA and YSLEER. This CDR3 has 18 amino acids.

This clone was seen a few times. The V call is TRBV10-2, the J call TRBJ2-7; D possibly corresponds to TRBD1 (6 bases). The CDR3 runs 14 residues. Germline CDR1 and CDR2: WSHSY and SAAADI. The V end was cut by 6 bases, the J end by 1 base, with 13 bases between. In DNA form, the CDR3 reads TGCGCCAGCAGGAGGGGGTGGGATTCCTACGAGCAGTACTTC. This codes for CASRRGWDSYEQYF.

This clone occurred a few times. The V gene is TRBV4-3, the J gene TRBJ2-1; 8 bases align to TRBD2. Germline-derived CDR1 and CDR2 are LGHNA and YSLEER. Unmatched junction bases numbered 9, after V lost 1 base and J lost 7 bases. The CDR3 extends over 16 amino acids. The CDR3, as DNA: TGCGCCAGCAGCCAAGTATCCGGGGGGGCCGGAAATGAGCAGTTCTTC. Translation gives CASSQVSGGAGNEQFF.

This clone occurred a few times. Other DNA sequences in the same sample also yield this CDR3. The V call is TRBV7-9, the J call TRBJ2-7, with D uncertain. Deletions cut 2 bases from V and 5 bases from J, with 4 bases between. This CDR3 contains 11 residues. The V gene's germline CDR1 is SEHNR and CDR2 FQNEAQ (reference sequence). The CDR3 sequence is CASSLRDEQYF. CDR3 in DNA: TGTGCCAGCAGCTTACGGGACGAGCAGTACTTC.

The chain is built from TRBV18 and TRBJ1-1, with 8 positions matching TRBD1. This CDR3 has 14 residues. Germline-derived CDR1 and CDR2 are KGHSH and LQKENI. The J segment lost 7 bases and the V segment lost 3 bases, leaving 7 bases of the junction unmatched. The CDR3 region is CASSPREGTGEAFF. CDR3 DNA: TGTGCCAGCTCACCCCGGGAAGGGACAGGTGAAGCTTTCTTT. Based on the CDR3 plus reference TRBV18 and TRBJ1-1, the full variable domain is NAGVMQNPRHLVRRRGQEARLRCSPMKGHSHVYWYRQLPEEGLKFMVYLQKENIIDESGMPKERFSAEFPKEGPSILRIQQVVRGDSAAYFCASSPREGTGEAFFGQGTRLTVV.